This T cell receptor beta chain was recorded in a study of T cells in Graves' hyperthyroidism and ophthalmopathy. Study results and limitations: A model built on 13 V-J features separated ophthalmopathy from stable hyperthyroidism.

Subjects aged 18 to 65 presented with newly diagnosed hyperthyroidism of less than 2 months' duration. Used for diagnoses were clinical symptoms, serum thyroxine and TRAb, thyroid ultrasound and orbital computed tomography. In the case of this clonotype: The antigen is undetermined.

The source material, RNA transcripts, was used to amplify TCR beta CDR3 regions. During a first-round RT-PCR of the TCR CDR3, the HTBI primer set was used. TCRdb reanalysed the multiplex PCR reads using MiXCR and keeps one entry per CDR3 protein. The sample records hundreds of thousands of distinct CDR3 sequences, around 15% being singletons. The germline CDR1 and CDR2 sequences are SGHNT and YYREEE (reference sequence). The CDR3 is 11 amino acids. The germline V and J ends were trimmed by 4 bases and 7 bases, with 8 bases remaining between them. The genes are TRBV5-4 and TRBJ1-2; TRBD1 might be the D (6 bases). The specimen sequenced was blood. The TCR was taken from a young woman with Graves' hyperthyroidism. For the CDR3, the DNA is TGTGCCAGCAGCAAGGACAGTGGCTACACCTTC. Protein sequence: CASSKDSGYTF.